The next 26 T cell receptor beta chains were all read from a single sample in a study of T cell responses to AZD1222 COVID-19 vaccine. Generated by immunoSEQ multiplex PCR, the TCRdb table keeps only in-frame clones and is missing some. Found here are about 150,000 clones, approximately 92% of them singletons; the top ten hold 2.3%. This specimen consisted of peripheral blood, obtained on day 0 of AZD1222 vaccination. These receptors came from an adult in good health.

The chain carries TRBV5-4 and TRBJ1-4; the D gene is possibly TRBD1 (6 bases). From germline, CDR1 is SGHNT and CDR2 YYREEE (reference sequence). Trimming shortened V by 4 bases and J by 6 bases, and 13 bases separated the two germline ends. The CDR3 is made up of 14 amino acids. For the CDR3, the DNA is TGTGCCAGCAGCGGGGGCAGGCTCGATGAAAAACTGTTTTTT. As protein: CASSGGRLDEKLFF.

This chain connects TRBV30 to TRBJ1-2, with D unresolved. Trimming shortened V by 4 bases and J by 3 bases, and 15 bases separated the two germline ends. CDR1 and CDR2 from the germline V gene are GTSNPN and SVGIG (reference sequence). The CDR3 is 14 residues long. The CDR3 DNA sequence: TGTGCCTGGAAGACTCTCCTTGGGGACTATGGCTACACCTTC. Translating gives CAWKTLLGDYGYTF. Full variable domain (rest looked up from reference TRBV30 and TRBJ1-2): SQTIHQWPATLVQPVGSPLSLECTVEGTSNPNLYWYRQAAGRGLQLLFYSVGIGQISSEVPQNLSASRPQDRQFILSSKKLLLSDSGFYLCAWKTLLGDYGYTFGSGTRLTVV.

This sequence joins TRBV18 and TRBJ2-7; D unresolved. The CDR3 sequence is 14 residues long. With 4 bases removed from V and 0 bases from J, the gap between germline ends came to 10 bases. CDR1 is KGHSH, CDR2 LQKENI, per germline. CDR3 sequence: CASSQSMSSYEQYF. For the CDR3, the DNA is TGTGCCAGCTCACAGAGCATGAGCTCCTACGAGCAGTACTTC.

The rearrangement joins TRBV28 to TRBJ1-5; D unclear. Trimming took off 3 bases at V and 1 base at J, with 16 bases between the two ends. The CDR3 has 17 residues. From germline, CDR1 is MDHEN and CDR2 SYDVKM. The DNA for the CDR3 is TGTGCCAGCAGTTTGGTCACGATTGCAATGAGCAATCAGCCCCAGCATTTT. Translation gives CASSLVTIAMSNQPQHF.

This chain uses TRBV6-5 with TRBJ1-6; 10 bases agree with TRBD1. Germline CDR1 and CDR2: MNHEY and SVGAGI. CDR3 length: 15 amino acids. J lost 7 bases, V lost 5 bases, and 5 bases had no gene match. CDR3 sequence reads: CASSPTGGMNSPLHF. The CDR3 DNA sequence: TGTGCCAGCAGTCCGACAGGGGGCATGAATTCACCCCTCCACTTT.

As regards this clone: Distinct nucleotide sequences in the sample also encode this CDR3. The rearrangement joins TRBV5-1 to TRBJ2-2; 7 bases match TRBD1. Losses at the gene ends were 4 bases for V and 2 bases for J; bases not matched to a gene: 5. CDR1 SGHRS and CDR2 YFSETQ come from the germline V gene. The CDR3 sequence is 15 residues long. The DNA for the CDR3 is TGCGCCAGCAGCCTGGGGACAGCCAACACCGGGGAGCTGTTTTTT. It is translated as CASSLGTANTGELFF.

This clone has only one observation. The genes are TRBV30 and TRBJ1-6, with a possible D match to TRBD1 (5 bases). From germline, CDR1 is GTSNPN and CDR2 SVGIG (reference sequence). The length of the CDR3 is 14 residues. V was pared by 4 bases and J by 4 bases, with 11 bases between. The CDR3 coding sequence is TGTGCCTGGAAGAACAGGCCGTATAATTCACCCCTCCACTTT. It yields the protein CAWKNRPYNSPLHF.

CDR3 nucleotide sequence: TGTGCCAGCACCCTGCCTTTGGACGTTAACACTGAAGCTTTCTTT. Encoded protein: CASTLPLDVNTEAFF. This rearrangement joins TRBV27 to TRBJ1-1, with no clear D. Germline CDR1 and CDR2: MNHEY and SMNVEV (reference sequence). This CDR3 spans 15 amino acids. Trimming stripped 7 bases from V and 2 bases from J, with 17 bases between.

The genes are TRBV29-1 and TRBJ2-3; the D call may be TRBD1 or TRBD2 (5 bases each). CDR3 length: 13 amino acids. Between the trimmed V and J ends, which lost 7 bases and 2 bases, there was a span of 13 bases. The germline V gene has CDR1 SQVTM and CDR2 ANQGSEA. The CDR3 DNA reads TGCAGCGGCCGGGACCCGTCCACAGATACGCAGTATTTT. Residues: CSGRDPSTDTQYF.

The gene calls are TRBV6-5 and TRBJ2-2; tentatively, D is TRBD1 (5 bases). The CDR3 runs to 13 residues. Germline-derived CDR1 and CDR2 are MNHEY and SVGAGI. The V end was cut by 6 bases, the J end by 5 bases, with 10 bases between. Here the CDR3 reads CASRLDSTGELFF. CDR3 nucleotides: TGTGCCAGCAGGCTCGACAGTACCGGGGAGCTGTTTTTT.

The genes are TRBV6-4 and TRBJ2-7; weak D call: TRBD2 (5 bases). Germline V gene sequence: CDR1 MRHNA, CDR2 SNTAGT. This CDR3 has 16 amino acids. Deletions cut 2 bases from V and 6 bases from J, with 20 bases between. The CDR3 is CASSDPRTGFEGEQYF. The CDR3 region has the DNA TGTGCCAGCAGTGACCCAAGGACTGGGTTTGAGGGCGAGCAGTACTTC.

The chain couples TRBV2 to TRBJ2-1; D assignment may be TRBD1 or TRBD2 (5 bases each). This CDR3 has 13 amino acids. Germline V gives CDR1 SNHLY, CDR2 FYNNEI. V lost 4 bases and J lost 2, with 6 bases in between. The CDR3 nucleotides are TGTGCCAGCAGTGTGGGACCCTACAATGAGCAGTTCTTC. It is translated as CASSVGPYNEQFF.

V and J are TRBV5-4 and TRBJ2-1, with 14 nucleotides matching TRBD2. J gave up 9 bases and V 4 bases, and 6 bases lay outside the gene matches. This CDR3 contains 15 residues. Germline CDR1 is SGHNT and CDR2 is YYREEE (reference sequence). The CDR3: CASSGGLAGVGEQFF. CDR3 sequence (DNA): TGTGCCAGCAGCGGGGGACTAGCGGGAGTCGGTGAGCAGTTCTTC. The variable domain in full, completed from reference TRBV5-4 and TRBJ2-1, reads ETGVTQSPTHLIKTRGQQVTLRCSSQSGHNTVSWYQQALGQGPQFIFQYYREEENGRGNFPPRFSGLQFPNYSSELNVNALELDDSALYLCASSGGLAGVGEQFFGPGTRLTVL.

The rearrangement links TRBV7-8 to TRBJ1-1; D is perhaps TRBD1 (6 bases). Trimming pared 2 bases from V and 3 bases from J, leaving 10 bases between. The CDR3 is 14 residues long. CDR1 and CDR2 from the germline V gene are SGHVS and FQNEAQ. DNA of the CDR3: TGTGCCAGCAGCTTAAGTACAGGGCACACTGAAGCTTTCTTT. Encoded protein: CASSLSTGHTEAFF.

This clone occurred once. The V gene is TRBV3-1 (or the pseudogene TRBV3-2), the J gene TRBJ1-3, with D perhaps matching TRBD1 (5 bases). Germline values: CDR1 LGHDT, CDR2 YNNKEL (reference sequence). V was cut by 4 bases and J by 4 bases, with 23 bases left in between. This CDR3 has 18 residues. The CDR3: CASSRRPPGLSLGNTIYF. In DNA, the CDR3 is TGTGCCAGCAGCCGACGACCGCCAGGGTTAAGTTTAGGAAACACCATATATTTT.

The V call is TRBV7-8, the J call TRBJ1-2; tentatively, D is TRBD1 (5 bases). The CDR3 covers 14 residues. Trimming removed 6 bases from V and 5 bases from J, with 16 bases in between. Germline CDR1 is SGHVS and CDR2 is FQNEAQ. The CDR3 DNA reads TGTGCCAGCAGTCCACCCGGGACGTTATATGGCTACACCTTC. Its protein product is CASSPPGTLYGYTF.

The chain recombines TRBV10-3 with TRBJ1-2; 7 bases fit TRBD1. V was clipped by 3 bases and J by 5 bases; unmatched bases: 9. The V gene's germline CDR1 is ENHRY and CDR2 SYGVKD. The length of the CDR3 is 15 residues. For the CDR3, the DNA is TGTGCCATCAGTGATTACACAGGGGTGGGGTATGGCTACACCTTC. It encodes CAISDYTGVGYGYTF.

This rearrangement joins TRBV27 to TRBJ2-3; 13 bases line up with TRBD2. CDR3 length: 17 amino acids. J lost 2 bases, V lost 5 bases, and 7 bases had no gene match. From germline, CDR1 is MNHEY and CDR2 SMNVEV (reference sequence). The chain's CDR3 is CASSPPGTSGATDTQYF. CDR3 DNA: TGTGCCAGCAGTCCGCCAGGGACTAGCGGGGCCACAGATACGCAGTATTTT.

DNA of the CDR3: TGTGCCTCACAGGGATTCATGAACACTGAAGCTTTCTTT. It specifies CASQGFMNTEAFF. The chain combines TRBV7-6 with TRBJ1-1; TRBD1 is a possible D gene (6 bases). Germline V gene lookup returns CDR1 SGHVS and CDR2 FNYEAQ. V was trimmed by 11 bases and J by 0 bases, leaving 13 bases between them. The CDR3 is made up of 13 amino acids.

The gene calls are TRBV5-4 and TRBJ1-4, with TRBD1 identical over 7 bases. J lost 3 bases, V lost 3 bases, and 2 bases had no gene match. CDR1 SGHNT and CDR2 YYREEE come from the germline V gene (reference sequence). The CDR3 consists of 14 residues. CDR3 loop: CASSWTGSNEKLFF. The CDR3 coding sequence is TGTGCCAGCAGCTGGACAGGCTCTAATGAAAAACTGTTTTTT.

The gene calls are TRBV6-5 and TRBJ2-1; D perhaps matches TRBD1 (5 bases). The CDR3 is made up of 14 amino acids. Between the trimmed V and J ends, which lost 3 bases and 8 bases, there was a span of 14 bases. In germline, CDR1 is MNHEY, CDR2 SVGAGI. The CDR3 spells CASSYQGALDEQFF. The DNA of the CDR3 is TGTGCCAGCAGTTATCAGGGCGCCTTGGATGAGCAGTTCTTC.

DNA of the CDR3: TGTGCCAGCAGTCAGGACAGGGAGGGCGGCTACACCTTC. This sequence encodes CASSQDREGGYTF. The chain carries TRBV6-5 and TRBJ1-2, with TRBD1 matching 8 bases. V lost 5 bases, J lost 8 bases, and 7 bases stayed unmatched. CDR3 length: 13 amino acids. From germline, CDR1 is MNHEY and CDR2 SVGAGI.

This clone was detected only once. V is TRBV19 and J is TRBJ1-6; D gene unclear. The length of the CDR3 is 14 residues. Germline CDR1 and CDR2: LNHDA and SQIVND (reference sequence). The CDR3: CAVRPDPYNSPLHF. In DNA, the CDR3 is TGTGCAGTACGACCGGATCCCTATAATTCACCCCTCCACTTT.

The chain is built from TRBV9 and TRBJ1-4; TRBD1 matches at 8 bases. CDR3 length equals 15 residues. CDR1 is SGDLS and CDR2 is YYNGEE in the germline V gene. The V segment lost 3 bases and the J segment 8 bases; nucleotides outside the gene matches: 9. The CDR3 sequence is CASSDSTGGGEKLFF. As DNA, the CDR3 is TGTGCCAGCAGCGACTCAACAGGGGGAGGCGAAAAACTGTTTTTT.

The genes are TRBV29-1 and TRBJ2-1, with D possibly being TRBD1 (6 bases). The CDR3 spans 14 residues. The germline V gene encodes CDR1 SQVTM and CDR2 ANQGSEA. V was cut by 2 bases and J by 5 bases, with 13 bases left in between. CDR3 coding DNA: TGCAGCGTTGAACGACCAGGGGAAGACAATGAGCAGTTCTTC. It translates to CSVERPGEDNEQFF.

The chain links TRBV27 to TRBJ2-6; no firm D call. Trimming left V 3 bases short and J 2 bases short, with 8 bases between. Germline CDR1 and CDR2: MNHEY and SMNVEV (reference sequence). The CDR3 sequence is 15 residues long. In DNA form, the CDR3 reads TGTGCCAGCAGTTTGTATCTGACTGGGGCCAACGTCCTGACTTTC. It specifies CASSLYLTGANVLTF.